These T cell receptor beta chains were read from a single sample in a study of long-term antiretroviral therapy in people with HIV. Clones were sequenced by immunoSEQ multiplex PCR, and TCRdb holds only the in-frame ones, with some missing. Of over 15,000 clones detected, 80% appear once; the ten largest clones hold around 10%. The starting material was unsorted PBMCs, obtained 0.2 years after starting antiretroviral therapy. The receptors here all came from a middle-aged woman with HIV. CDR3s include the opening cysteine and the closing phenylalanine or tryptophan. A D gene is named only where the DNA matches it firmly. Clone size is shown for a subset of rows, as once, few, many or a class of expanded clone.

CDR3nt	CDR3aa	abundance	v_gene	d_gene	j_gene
TGCAGCGTTTACAAAGGGGGGAATGAGCAGTTCTTC	CSVYKGGNEQFF	once	TRBV29-1	NA	TRBJ2-1
TGTGCCAGCAGGGGTAAGGGGGTGGTGAACACTGAAGCTTTCTTT	CASRGKGVVNTEAFF	NA	TRBV7-8	NA	TRBJ1-1
TGTGCCAGCACCACCCCAGGGGGCTCTGGAAACACCATATATTTT	CASTTPGGSGNTIYF	NA	TRBV6-6	TRBD1	TRBJ1-3
TGTGCCAGCAGTTTATCGTCCGGGGAGCTGTTTTTT	CASSLSSGELFF	once	TRBV27	NA	TRBJ2-2
TGTGCCAGCAGCTTGACCGGGACAGGGGATACCGGGGAGCTGTTTTTT	CASSLTGTGDTGELFF	medium-sized	TRBV5-4	TRBD1	TRBJ2-2
TGTGCCAGCAGCTTAGGGGGGCTCGGCAATCAGCCCCAGCATTTT	CASSLGGLGNQPQHF	NA	TRBV7-9	NA	TRBJ1-5
TGTGCCAGCAGCTTAGCGGGCGGGAGAGATACGCAGTATTTT	CASSLAGGRDTQYF	NA	TRBV13	TRBD2	TRBJ2-3
TGTGCCAGCAGGGACAGAACAGGGGCCAAAAACATTCAGTACTTC	CASRDRTGAKNIQYF	NA	TRBV2	NA	TRBJ2-4
TGTGCCAGCAGACCAATTGCGACAGATCGGGGCAATCAGCCCCAGCATTTT	CASRPIATDRGNQPQHF	NA	TRBV27	NA	TRBJ1-5
TGTGCCAGCAGCGTGGACCTGACCGGGGAGCTGTTTTTT	CASSVDLTGELFF	NA	TRBV5-4	NA	TRBJ2-2
TGTGCCTGGAGGTGGGGGGCGTACCACGAGCAGTACTTC	CAWRWGAYHEQYF	NA	TRBV30	NA	TRBJ2-7
TGTGCCAGTAGTACCAACGTCGAATATCAGCCCCAGCATTTT	CASSTNVEYQPQHF	NA	TRBV19	NA	TRBJ1-5
TGTGCCAGCAGCGCTCTGACAGACGCCTATGGCTACACCTTC	CASSALTDAYGYTF	few	TRBV2	NA	TRBJ1-2
TGTGCCATCAGCCCGGGACAGGGGGAAAAACTGTTTTTT	CAISPGQGEKLFF	NA	TRBV10-3	TRBD1	TRBJ1-4
TGTGCCAGTTCGGGGGGCTTGTACGAGCAGTACTTC	CASSGGLYEQYF	NA	TRBV19	NA	TRBJ2-7
TGTGCCAGCAGTTTTATGGGACAAACCTACGAGCAGTACTTC	CASSFMGQTYEQYF	NA	TRBV27	NA	TRBJ2-7
TGTGCCAGCAGAGGGGACGATGGTACGCAGTATTTT	CASRGDDGTQYF	NA	TRBV11-2	NA	TRBJ2-3
TGTGCCAGCAGCTTGACAGGGCCCTACGAGCAGTACTTC	CASSLTGPYEQYF	NA	TRBV5-6	NA	TRBJ2-7
TGTGCCAGCACCCTGCCGAGCTCCTACAATGAGCAGTTCTTC	CASTLPSSYNEQFF	NA	TRBV2	NA	TRBJ2-1
TGTGCCAGCAGTTTGGGACAGGGGGCGAACACTGAAGCTTTCTTT	CASSLGQGANTEAFF	NA	TRBV27	TRBD1	TRBJ1-1
TGCGCCAGCAGCCTGGACAGGCGGGGGGAGCAGTACTTC	CASSLDRRGEQYF	NA	TRBV4-3	NA	TRBJ2-7
TGTGCCAGTACCCAGGGACCACCTTGGACCGGGGAGCTGTTTTTT	CASTQGPPWTGELFF	NA	TRBV19	NA	TRBJ2-2
TGTGCCAGTAGTATAGATCGGTCTAGCGGGAGTAATGAGCAGTTCTTC	CASSIDRSSGSNEQFF	NA	TRBV19	TRBD2	TRBJ2-1
TGTGCCAGCAGCTCCGCGGGCGATACGCAGTATTTT	CASSSAGDTQYF	NA	TRBV14	NA	TRBJ2-3
TGTGCCAGCAGTGAAGCGGGGACAGGGGTTTGGGATTCACCCCTCCACTTT	CASSEAGTGVWDSPLHF	few	TRBV6-1	TRBD1	TRBJ1-6
TGTGCCAGCGGGACACTCCCGGCTGTTGGCTACACCTTC	CASGTLPAVGYTF	NA	TRBV7-9	NA	TRBJ1-2
TGTGCCTGGAGTGTTACAGGGTACTACGAGCAGTACTTC	CAWSVTGYYEQYF	once	TRBV30	NA	TRBJ2-7
TGTGCCAGCAGCTTAGGAGGCACCGGGGAGCTGTTTTTT	CASSLGGTGELFF	few	TRBV7-9	NA	TRBJ2-2
TGTGCCAGCAGTGAATCACCGCAGGGGGGTCAGCCCCAGCATTTT	CASSESPQGGQPQHF	NA	TRBV6-1	TRBD1	TRBJ1-5
TGTGCCTGGAGGGAGCCCACAGGGCGCAATCAGCCCCAGCATTTT	CAWREPTGRNQPQHF	few	TRBV30	NA	TRBJ1-5
TGTGCCAGCAGCCAAGATAGGGGACAGGGTGAGGTACCCCTCCACTTT	CASSQDRGQGEVPLHF	NA	TRBV4-2	TRBD1	TRBJ1-6
TGTGCCAGCAGCTTCTCCCAGGGAAGCTATGGCTACACCTTC	CASSFSQGSYGYTF	NA	TRBV5-4	NA	TRBJ1-2
TGTGCCAGCGGGATACAAGAGACCCAGTACTTC	CASGIQETQYF	NA	TRBV7-9	NA	TRBJ2-5
TGTGCCAGCAGGACCGACAGGCCGAACACTGAAGCTTTCTTT	CASRTDRPNTEAFF	NA	TRBV5-4	NA	TRBJ1-1